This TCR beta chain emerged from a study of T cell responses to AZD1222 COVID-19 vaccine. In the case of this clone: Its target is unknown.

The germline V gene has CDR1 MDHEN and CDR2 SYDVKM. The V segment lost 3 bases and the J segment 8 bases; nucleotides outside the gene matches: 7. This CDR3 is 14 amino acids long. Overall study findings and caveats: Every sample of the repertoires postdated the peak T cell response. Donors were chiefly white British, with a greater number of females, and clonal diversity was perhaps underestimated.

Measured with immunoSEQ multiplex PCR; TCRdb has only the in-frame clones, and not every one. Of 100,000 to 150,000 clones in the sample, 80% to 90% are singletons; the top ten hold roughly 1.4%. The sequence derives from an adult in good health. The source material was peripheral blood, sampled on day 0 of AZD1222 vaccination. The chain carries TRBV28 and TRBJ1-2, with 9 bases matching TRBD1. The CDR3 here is CASSFPTGGRGYTF. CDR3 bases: TGTGCCAGCAGTTTTCCTACAGGGGGCAGAGGCTACACCTTC.